This TCR beta chain was sequenced in a study of control samples from healthy donors and cancer patients. The CDR3 has 18 amino acids. V dropped 0 bases and J dropped 0 bases, with 12 bases sitting between them. Germline CDR1 LGHNA, CDR2 YNFKEQ. The method was immunoSEQ multiplex PCR; TCRdb's version includes in-frame clones alone and lacks a portion of them. The profile shows some 73,000 clones, less than 95% of them singletons. This TCR was recovered from a woman aged 40 to 50 in good health. Sequencing was carried out using blood. J is TRBJ1-6 and V is TRBV4-2, with D tentatively TRBD1 (5 bases). CDR3 loop: CASSQDLQGLSYNSPLHF. The CDR3 coding sequence is TGTGCCAGCAGCCAAGATCTGCAGGGACTCTCCTATAATTCACCCCTCCACTTT.